The clone carrying this T cell receptor (beta chain) was detected a few times. Original methodology: Clinicopathological groups differed in CDR3, with these differences serving to build a distant-metastasis classifier for papillary thyroid cancer. TCRdb re-clonotyped the PCR reads through MiXCR. These V and J calls rely on TCRdb rather than the paper's analysis. The sample includes 17,000 or so clones, around a quarter of them seen just once. The CDR3 sequence is 11 residues long. From germline, CDR1 is SGHTA and CDR2 FQGNSA. The data belong to a study of metastatic and nonmetastatic thyroid tumors. Thyroid surgery had not been preceded by any treatment in any patient.

The sequenced sample consisted of adjacent normal tissue. The receptor was derived from a female donor with papillary thyroid cancer or a benign thyroid nodule (not recorded which). Some clones in this sample may be carry-over from other donors' samples. This sequence joins TRBV7-2 and TRBJ2-5, with a tentative D call TRBD2 (5 bases). The J call is doubtful: the DNA matches TRBJ2-1 better. CDR3 protein: CASSQRVEQFF. The CDR3 nucleotides are TGTGCCAGCAGCCAGAGGGTTGAGCAGTTCTTC.